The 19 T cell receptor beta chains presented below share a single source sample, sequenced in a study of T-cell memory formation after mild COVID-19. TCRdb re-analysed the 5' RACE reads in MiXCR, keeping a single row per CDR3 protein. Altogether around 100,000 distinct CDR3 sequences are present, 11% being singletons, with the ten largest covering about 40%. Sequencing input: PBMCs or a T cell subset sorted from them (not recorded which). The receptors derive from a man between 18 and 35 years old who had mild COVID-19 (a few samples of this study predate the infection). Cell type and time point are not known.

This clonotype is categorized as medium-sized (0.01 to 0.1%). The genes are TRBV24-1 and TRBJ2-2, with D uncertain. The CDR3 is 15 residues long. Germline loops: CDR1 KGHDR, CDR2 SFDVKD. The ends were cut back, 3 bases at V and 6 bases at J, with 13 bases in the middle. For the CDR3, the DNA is TGTGCCACCAGTGATGAGAGTAGGACCTCCGGGGAGCTGTTTTTT. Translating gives CATSDESRTSGELFF.

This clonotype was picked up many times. The CDR3 DNA is TGCAGTGCTAGAAGACCACGGGGGTACGAGCAGTACTTC. This codes for CSARRPRGYEQYF. This chain uses TRBV20-1 with TRBJ2-7; D is possibly TRBD2 (6 bases). V lost 2 bases and J lost 4, with 12 bases in between. This CDR3 region has 13 residues. The germline CDR1 and CDR2 sequences are DFQATT and SNEGSKA (reference sequence).

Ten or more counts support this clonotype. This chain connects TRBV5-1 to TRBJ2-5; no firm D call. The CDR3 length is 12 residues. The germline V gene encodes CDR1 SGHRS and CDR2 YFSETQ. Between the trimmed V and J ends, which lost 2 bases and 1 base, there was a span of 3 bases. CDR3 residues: CASSLPQETQYF. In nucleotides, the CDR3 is TGCGCCAGCAGCTTACCCCAAGAGACCCAGTACTTC.

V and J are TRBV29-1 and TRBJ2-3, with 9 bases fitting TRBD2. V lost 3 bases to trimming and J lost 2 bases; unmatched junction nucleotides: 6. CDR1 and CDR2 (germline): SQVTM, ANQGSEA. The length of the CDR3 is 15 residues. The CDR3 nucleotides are TGCAGCGTTGATGGCCTAGCGGGGAACACAGATACGCAGTATTTT. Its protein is CSVDGLAGNTDTQYF.

The DNA for the CDR3 is TGCGCCAGCAGCTACAGGCTCCAAGAGACCCAGTACTTC. It specifies CASSYRLQETQYF. The V call is TRBV5-1, the J call TRBJ2-5; possible D gene TRBD1, 5 bases. Germline V CDR1 and CDR2: SGHRS, YFSETQ. Trimming shortened V by 3 bases and J by 1 base, and 7 bases separated the two germline ends. This CDR3 comprises 13 residues. Complete variable domain (other parts from reference TRBV5-1 and TRBJ2-5): KAGVTQTPRYLIKTRGQQVTLSCSPISGHRSVSWYQQTPGQGLQFLFEYFSETQRNKGNFPGRFSGRQFSNSRSEMNVSTLELGDSALYLCASSYRLQETQYFGPGTRLLVL.

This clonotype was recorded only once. CDR3 bases: TGTGCTAGTGGTACCTCCGTAACGCGGGGGGAAGACACAGATACGCAGTATTTT. Its protein is CASGTSVTRGEDTDTQYF. The genes are TRBV12-5 and TRBJ2-3; 8 bases fit TRBD2. V was clipped by 5 bases and J by 2 bases; unmatched bases: 15. CDR3 length: 18 amino acids. CDR1 and CDR2 (germline): LGHNT, FRNRAP.

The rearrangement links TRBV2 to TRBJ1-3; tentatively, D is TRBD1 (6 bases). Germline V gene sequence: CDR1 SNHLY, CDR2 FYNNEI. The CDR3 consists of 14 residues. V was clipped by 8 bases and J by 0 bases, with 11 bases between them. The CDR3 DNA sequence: TGTGCCAGCCGGGGGGGCCACTCTGGAAACACCATATATTTT. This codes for CASRGGHSGNTIYF.

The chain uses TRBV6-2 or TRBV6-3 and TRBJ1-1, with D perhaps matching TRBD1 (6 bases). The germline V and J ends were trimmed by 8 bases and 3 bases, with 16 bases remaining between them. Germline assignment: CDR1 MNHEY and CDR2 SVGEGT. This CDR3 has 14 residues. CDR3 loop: CASAGGTSHTEAFF. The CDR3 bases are TGTGCCAGCGCTGGAGGGACATCTCACACTGAAGCTTTCTTT.

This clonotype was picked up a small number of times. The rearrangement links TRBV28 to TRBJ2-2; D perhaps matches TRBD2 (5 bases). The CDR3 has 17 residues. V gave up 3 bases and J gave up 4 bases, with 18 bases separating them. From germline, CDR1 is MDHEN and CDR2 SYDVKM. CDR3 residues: CASSFEDRTLLTGELFF. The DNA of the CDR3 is TGTGCCAGCAGTTTTGAGGATAGGACTCTTCTCACCGGGGAGCTGTTTTTT.

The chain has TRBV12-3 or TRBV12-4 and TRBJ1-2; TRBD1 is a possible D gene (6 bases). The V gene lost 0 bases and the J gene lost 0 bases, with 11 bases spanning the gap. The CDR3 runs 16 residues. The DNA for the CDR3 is TGTGCCAGCAGTTTAGCGCATCACAGGGCTAACTATGGCTACACCTTC. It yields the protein CASSLAHHRANYGYTF.

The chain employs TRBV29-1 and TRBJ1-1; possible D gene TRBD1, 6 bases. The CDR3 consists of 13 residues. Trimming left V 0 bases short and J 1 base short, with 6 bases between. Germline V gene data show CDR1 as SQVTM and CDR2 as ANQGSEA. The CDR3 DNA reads TGCAGCGTTGAAGAGGGGGCGAACACTGAAGCTTTCTTT. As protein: CSVEEGANTEAFF.

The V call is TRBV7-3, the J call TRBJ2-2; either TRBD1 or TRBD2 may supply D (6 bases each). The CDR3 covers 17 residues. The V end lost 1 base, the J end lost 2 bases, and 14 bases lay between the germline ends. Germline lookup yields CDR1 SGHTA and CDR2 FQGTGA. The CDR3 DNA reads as TGTGCCAGCAGCTTAATCGGGGGCCCATATAACACCGGGGAGCTGTTTTTT. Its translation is CASSLIGGPYNTGELFF. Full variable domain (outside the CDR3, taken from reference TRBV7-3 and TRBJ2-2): GAGVSQTPSNKVTEKGKYVELRCDPISGHTALYWYRQSLGQGPEFLIYFQGTGAADDSGLPNDRFFAVRPEGSVSTLKIQRTERGDSAVYLCASSLIGGPYNTGELFFGEGSRLTVL.

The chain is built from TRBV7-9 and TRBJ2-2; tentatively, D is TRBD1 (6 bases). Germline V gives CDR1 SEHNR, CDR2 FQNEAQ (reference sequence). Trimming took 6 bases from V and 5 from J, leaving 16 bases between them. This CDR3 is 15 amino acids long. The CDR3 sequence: CASRLPEDRTGELFF. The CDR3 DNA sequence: TGTGCCAGCAGGCTTCCCGAGGACAGAACCGGGGAGCTGTTTTTT. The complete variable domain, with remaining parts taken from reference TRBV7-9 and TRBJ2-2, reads DTGVSQNPRHKITKRGQNVTFRCDPISEHNRLYWYRQTLGQGPEFLTYFQNEAQLEKSRLLSDRFSAERPKGSFSTLEIQRTEQGDSAMYLCASRLPEDRTGELFFGEGSRLTVL.

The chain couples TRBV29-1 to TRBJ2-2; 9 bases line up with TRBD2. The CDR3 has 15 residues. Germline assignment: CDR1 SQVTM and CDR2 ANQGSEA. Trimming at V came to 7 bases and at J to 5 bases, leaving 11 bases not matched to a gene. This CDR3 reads CSGRGAGGDTGELFF. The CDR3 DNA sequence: TGCAGCGGGCGGGGAGCGGGGGGTGATACCGGGGAGCTGTTTTTT.

This chain's CDR3 is CASSLGLAGPTDTQYF. The CDR3 region has the DNA TGTGCCAGCAGCTTGGGACTAGCGGGGCCCACAGATACGCAGTATTTT. This chain connects TRBV7-3 to TRBJ2-3; 13 nucleotides align to TRBD2. Trimming at V came to 3 bases and at J to 2 bases, leaving 2 bases not matched to a gene. The CDR3 length is 16 residues. Germline values: CDR1 SGHTA, CDR2 FQGTGA.

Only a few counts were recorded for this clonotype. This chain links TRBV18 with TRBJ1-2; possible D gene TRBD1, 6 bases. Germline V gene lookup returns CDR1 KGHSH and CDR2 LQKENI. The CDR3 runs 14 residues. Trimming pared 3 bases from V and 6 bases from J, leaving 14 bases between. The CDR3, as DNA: TGTGCCAGCTCACCCATCGGGACATACGATGGCTACACCTTC. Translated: CASSPIGTYDGYTF.

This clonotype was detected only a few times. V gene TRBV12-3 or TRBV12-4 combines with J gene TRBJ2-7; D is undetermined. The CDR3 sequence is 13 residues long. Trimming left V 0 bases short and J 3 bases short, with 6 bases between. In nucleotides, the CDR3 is TGTGCCAGCAGTTTAGCAGCAAGCTACGAGCAGTACGTC. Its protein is CASSLAASYEQYV.

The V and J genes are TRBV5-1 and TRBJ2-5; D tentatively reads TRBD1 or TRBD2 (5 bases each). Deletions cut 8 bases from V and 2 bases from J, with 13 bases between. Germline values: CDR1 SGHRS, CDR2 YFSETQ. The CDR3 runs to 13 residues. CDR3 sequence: CASRGEGQETQYF. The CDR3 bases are TGCGCCAGTCGGGGTGAGGGGCAAGAGACCCAGTACTTC.

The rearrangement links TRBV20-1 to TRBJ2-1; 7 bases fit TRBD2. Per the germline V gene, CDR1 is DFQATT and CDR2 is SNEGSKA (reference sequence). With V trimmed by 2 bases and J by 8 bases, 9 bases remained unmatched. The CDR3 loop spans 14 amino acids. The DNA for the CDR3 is TGCAGTGCTAGAACCCGGACTAGTCAGTATGAGCAGTTCTTC. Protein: CSARTRTSQYEQFF.